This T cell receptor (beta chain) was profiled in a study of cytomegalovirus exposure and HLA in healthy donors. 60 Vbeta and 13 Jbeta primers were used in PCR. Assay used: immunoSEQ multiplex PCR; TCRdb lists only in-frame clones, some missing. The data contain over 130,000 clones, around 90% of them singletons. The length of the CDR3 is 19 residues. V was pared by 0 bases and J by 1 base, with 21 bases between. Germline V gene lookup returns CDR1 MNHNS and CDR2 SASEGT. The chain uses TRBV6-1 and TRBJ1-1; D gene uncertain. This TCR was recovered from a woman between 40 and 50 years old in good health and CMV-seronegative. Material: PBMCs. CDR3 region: CASSEAQWMGRVGNTEAFF. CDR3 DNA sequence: TGTGCCAGCAGTGAAGCGCAATGGATGGGGAGGGTAGGGAACACTGAAGCTTTCTTT.